A selection of T cell receptor beta chains follows, all from one sample in a study of blood T cell repertoires in COVID-19. Clones were read by immunoSEQ multiplex PCR, and TCRdb kept only the in-frame ones, dropping some. The sample lists just under 350,000 clones, about 93% seen once, with 2.5% to 4% in the top ten. What was sequenced was peripheral blood. These receptors were obtained from a woman under 30 who had recovered from COVID-19. Each CDR3 is given with its conserved first and last residue. A D gene is named only where the DNA matches it firmly. Size values are once, few and many counts, or a class for expanded clones, and some rows have none.

TGTGCCAGCAGTTTTGGACTATCCGGGGAGCTGTTTTTT	CASSFGLSGELFF	NA	NA	TRBV27	TRBJ2-2
TGCAGTCCCCGTATGGATACGCAGTATTTT	CSPRMDTQYF	NA	NA	TRBV20-1	TRBJ2-3
TGCAGTGCTAAGGACAGGGTGGCTTTCTTT	CSAKDRVAFF	TRBD1	NA	TRBV20-1	TRBJ1-1
TGTGCTAGTGGTCTGGGAGCGGGACCTCACACAGATACGCAGTATTTT	CASGLGAGPHTDTQYF	TRBD2	NA	TRBV12-5	TRBJ2-3
TGTGCCAGCAGGGGGACAGGGGGCCTGGTCGGGGAGCTGTTTTTT	CASRGTGGLVGELFF	TRBD1	NA	TRBV28	TRBJ2-2
TGTGCCTGGAGTGTACGGGGGAATCAGCCCCAGCATTTT	CAWSVRGNQPQHF	NA	few	TRBV30	TRBJ1-5
TGTGCCAGCAGCCTCAGGACAGGGCGGATAGTGGACACTGAAGCTTTCTTT	CASSLRTGRIVDTEAFF	TRBD1	NA	TRBV14	TRBJ1-1
TGTGCCAGCAGCTCCGCAGAGGCGAATGAGCAGTTCTTC	CASSSAEANEQFF	NA	once	TRBV9	TRBJ2-1
TGTGCCTGGAGTGTGCGTGGGACCCAGTACTTC	CAWSVRGTQYF	NA	NA	TRBV30	TRBJ2-5
TGTGCTAGTGGTTTATGGCAGGGGGGTTCCGGGGAGCTGTTTTTT	CASGLWQGGSGELFF	NA	NA	TRBV12-5	TRBJ2-2
TGCGCCAGCAGCCAGGTGACGGGGACTGAAGCTTTCTTT	CASSQVTGTEAFF	NA	once	TRBV4-1	TRBJ1-1
TGCGCCAGCAGCTTGGGTGGGACTAGCGGGAGAGAGACCCAGTACTTC	CASSLGGTSGRETQYF	TRBD2	NA	TRBV5-1	TRBJ2-5
TGTGCCACTCGGGGTCGGATGCGCGGCTACACCTTC	CATRGRMRGYTF	NA	NA	TRBV19	TRBJ1-2
TGCGCCAGCAGCCAAGGGGGGATCGGGACTAGCGGGATTCACTCCTACAATGAGCAGTTCTTC	CASSQGGIGTSGIHSYNEQFF	TRBD2	NA	TRBV4-3	TRBJ2-1
TGTGCCAGTAGTATACGGGGGGTTGGGGACTCCATATATTTT	CASSIRGVGDSIYF	NA	NA	TRBV19	TRBJ1-3
TGTGCCACAGCCGGGGCCGGGGAGCTGTTTTTT	CATAGAGELFF	NA	few	TRBV10-3	TRBJ2-2
TGTGCCACCAGTGAATGCCCGAGTCGGCTAGCGGGAGGGCCTTTGTATGAGCAGTTCTTC	CATSECPSRLAGGPLYEQFF	TRBD2	few	TRBV24-1	TRBJ2-1
TGTGCCAGTTGGGGACAGGTGAACACTGAAGCTTTCTTT	CASWGQVNTEAFF	TRBD1	NA	TRBV19	TRBJ1-1
TGTGCCACCAGTGATTTTATCGGCGGAGCCTACAATGAGCAGTTCTTC	CATSDFIGGAYNEQFF	NA	NA	TRBV24-1	TRBJ2-1
TGTGCCAGCAGCGGGACAGGGGACACTGAAGCTTTCTTT	CASSGTGDTEAFF	TRBD1	NA	TRBV6-4	TRBJ1-1
TGTGCCAGCAGCCGGACAGGGGATACGCAGTATTTT	CASSRTGDTQYF	TRBD1	NA	TRBV3-1/TRBV3-2	TRBJ2-3
TGTGCCAGCTCACCAACTAGTCCCGGGGAGCTGTTTTTT	CASSPTSPGELFF	NA	NA	TRBV18	TRBJ2-2
TGTGCCAGCAGTTCCAGACAGGCAACTAATGAAAAACTGTTTTTT	CASSSRQATNEKLFF	NA	NA	TRBV27	TRBJ1-4
TGTGCCAGCAGCTCGGGACTAGCGGCTAGCACAGATACGCAGTATTTT	CASSSGLAASTDTQYF	TRBD2	NA	TRBV7-9	TRBJ2-3